This T cell receptor (beta chain) is from a study of T cells in Graves' hyperthyroidism and ophthalmopathy. Study-level results: The authors' 13 V-J model separated ophthalmopathy from stable hyperthyroidism.

Newly diagnosed patients aged 18 to 65 had hyperthyroidism of under 2 months' duration. It was uncontrolled infection, other autoimmune disease, pregnancy or lactation that excluded patients. Per the germline V gene, CDR1 is LGHNA and CDR2 is YNFKEQ. This CDR3 contains 15 residues. V was trimmed by 3 bases and J by 4 bases, leaving 15 bases between them. Regarding this clonotype: Its matching antigen is unknown.

RNA transcripts provided the source from which TCR beta CDR3 regions were amplified. When the TCR CDR3 underwent first-round RT-PCR, the HTBI primer set was used. Using its own MiXCR run on the multiplex PCR reads, TCRdb lists one record per CDR3 protein. The sample lists hundreds of thousands of distinct CDR3 sequences; over 15% were seen once. The sequence derives from a woman aged 50 to 60 with Graves' hyperthyroidism that later progressed to Graves' ophthalmopathy. This chain connects TRBV4-2 to TRBJ1-2; D gene unclear. Sequencing input: blood. In DNA form, the CDR3 reads TGTGCCAGCAGCCACCCCTCGGGGAGCCCCTATGGCTACACCTTC. Translated, it gives CASSHPSGSPYGYTF.